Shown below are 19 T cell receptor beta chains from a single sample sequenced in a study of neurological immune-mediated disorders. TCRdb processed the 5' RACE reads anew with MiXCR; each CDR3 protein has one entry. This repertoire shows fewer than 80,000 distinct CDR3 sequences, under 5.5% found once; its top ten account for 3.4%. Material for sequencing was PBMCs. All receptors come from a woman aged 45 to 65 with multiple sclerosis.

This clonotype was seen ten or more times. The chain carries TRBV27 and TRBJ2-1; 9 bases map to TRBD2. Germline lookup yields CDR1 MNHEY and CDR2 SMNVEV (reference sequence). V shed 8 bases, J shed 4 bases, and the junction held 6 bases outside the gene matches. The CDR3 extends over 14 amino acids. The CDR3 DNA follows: TGTGCCAGCTCAATAGCGGGGGCATACAATGAGCAGTTCTTC. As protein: CASSIAGAYNEQFF.

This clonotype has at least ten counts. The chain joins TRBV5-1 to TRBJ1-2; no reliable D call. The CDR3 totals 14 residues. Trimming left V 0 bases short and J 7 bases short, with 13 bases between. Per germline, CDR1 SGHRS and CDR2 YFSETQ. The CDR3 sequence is CASSLALSAPGYTF. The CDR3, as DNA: TGCGCCAGCAGCTTGGCCCTATCTGCTCCTGGCTACACCTTC. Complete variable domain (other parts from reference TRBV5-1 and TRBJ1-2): KAGVTQTPRYLIKTRGQQVTLSCSPISGHRSVSWYQQTPGQGLQFLFEYFSETQRNKGNFPGRFSGRQFSNSRSEMNVSTLELGDSALYLCASSLALSAPGYTFGSGTRLTVV.

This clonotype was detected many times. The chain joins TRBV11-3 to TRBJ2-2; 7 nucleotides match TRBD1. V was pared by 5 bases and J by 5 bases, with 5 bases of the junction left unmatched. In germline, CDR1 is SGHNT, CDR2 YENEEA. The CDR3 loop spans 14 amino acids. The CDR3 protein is CASSRRQGTGELFF. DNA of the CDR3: TGTGCCAGCAGCAGAAGACAGGGAACCGGGGAGCTGTTTTTT.

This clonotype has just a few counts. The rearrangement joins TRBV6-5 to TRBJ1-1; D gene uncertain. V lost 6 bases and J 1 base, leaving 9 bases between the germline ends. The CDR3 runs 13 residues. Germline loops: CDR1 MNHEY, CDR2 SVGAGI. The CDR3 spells CASRWASNTEAFF. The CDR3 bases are TGTGCCAGCAGATGGGCTTCGAACACTGAAGCTTTCTTT.

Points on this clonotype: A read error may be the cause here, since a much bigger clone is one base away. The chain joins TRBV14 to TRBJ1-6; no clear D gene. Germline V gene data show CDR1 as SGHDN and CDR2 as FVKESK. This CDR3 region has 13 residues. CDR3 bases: TGTGCCAACAGCCCGAATCTTAATTCACCCCTCAACTTT. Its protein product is CANSPNLNSPLNF.

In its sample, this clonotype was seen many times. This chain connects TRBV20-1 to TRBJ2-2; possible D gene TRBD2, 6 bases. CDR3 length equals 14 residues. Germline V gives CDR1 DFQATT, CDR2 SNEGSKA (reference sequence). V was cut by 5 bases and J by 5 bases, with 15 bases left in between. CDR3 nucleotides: TGCAGTGCTGGAGGGCGAGGGTTGACCGGGGAGCTGTTTTTT. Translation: CSAGGRGLTGELFF.

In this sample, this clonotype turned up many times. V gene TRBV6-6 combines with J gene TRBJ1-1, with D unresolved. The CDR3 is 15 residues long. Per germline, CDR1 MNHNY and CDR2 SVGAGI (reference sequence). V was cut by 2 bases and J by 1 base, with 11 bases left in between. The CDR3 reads CASSYQGTGNTEAFF. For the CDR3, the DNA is TGTGCCAGCAGTTACCAAGGTACTGGGAACACTGAAGCTTTCTTT.

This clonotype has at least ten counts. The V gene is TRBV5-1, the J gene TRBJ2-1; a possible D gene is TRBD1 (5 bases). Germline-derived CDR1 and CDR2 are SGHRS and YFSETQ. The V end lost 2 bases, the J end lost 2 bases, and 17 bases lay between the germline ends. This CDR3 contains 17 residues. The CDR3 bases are TGCGCCAGCAGCTTAAGAAGGGGCCCAGATCCCTACAATGAGCAGTTCTTC. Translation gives CASSLRRGPDPYNEQFF. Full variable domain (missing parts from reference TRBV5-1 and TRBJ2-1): KAGVTQTPRYLIKTRGQQVTLSCSPISGHRSVSWYQQTPGQGLQFLFEYFSETQRNKGNFPGRFSGRQFSNSRSEMNVSTLELGDSALYLCASSLRRGPDPYNEQFFGPGTRLTVL.

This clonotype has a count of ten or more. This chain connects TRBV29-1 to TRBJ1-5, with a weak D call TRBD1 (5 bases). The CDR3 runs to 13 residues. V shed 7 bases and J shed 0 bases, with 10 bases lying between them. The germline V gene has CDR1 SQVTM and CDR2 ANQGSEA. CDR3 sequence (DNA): TGCAGCGCCGGGACGGATAGCAATCAGCCCCAGCATTTT. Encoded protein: CSAGTDSNQPQHF.

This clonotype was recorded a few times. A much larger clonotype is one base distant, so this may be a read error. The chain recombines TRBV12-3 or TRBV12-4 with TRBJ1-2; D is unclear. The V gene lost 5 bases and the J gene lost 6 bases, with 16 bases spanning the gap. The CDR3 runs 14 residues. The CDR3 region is CASSPGKALNGYTF. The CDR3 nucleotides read TGTGCCAGCAGTCCCGGAAAGGCCCTCAATGGCTACACCTTC.

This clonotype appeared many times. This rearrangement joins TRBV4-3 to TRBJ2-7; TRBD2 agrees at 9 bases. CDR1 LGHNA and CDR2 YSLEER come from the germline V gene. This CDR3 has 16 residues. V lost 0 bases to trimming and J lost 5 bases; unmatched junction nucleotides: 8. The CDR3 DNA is TGCGCCAGCAGCCAAGATCTCGGAGCGGGGGGTAACGAGCAGTACTTC. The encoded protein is CASSQDLGAGGNEQYF.

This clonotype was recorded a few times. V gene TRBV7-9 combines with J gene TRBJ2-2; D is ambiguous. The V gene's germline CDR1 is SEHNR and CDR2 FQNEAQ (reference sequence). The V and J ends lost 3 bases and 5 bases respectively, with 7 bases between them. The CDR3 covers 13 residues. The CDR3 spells CASSFFGTGELFF. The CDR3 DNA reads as TGTGCCAGCAGCTTTTTTGGAACCGGGGAGCTGTTTTTT.

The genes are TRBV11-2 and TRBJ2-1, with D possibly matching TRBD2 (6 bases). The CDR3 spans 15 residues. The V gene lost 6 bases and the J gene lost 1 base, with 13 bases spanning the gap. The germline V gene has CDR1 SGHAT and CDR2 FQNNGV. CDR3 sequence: CASRFGLPSYNEQFF. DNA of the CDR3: TGTGCCAGCAGATTCGGACTACCTTCCTACAATGAGCAGTTCTTC.

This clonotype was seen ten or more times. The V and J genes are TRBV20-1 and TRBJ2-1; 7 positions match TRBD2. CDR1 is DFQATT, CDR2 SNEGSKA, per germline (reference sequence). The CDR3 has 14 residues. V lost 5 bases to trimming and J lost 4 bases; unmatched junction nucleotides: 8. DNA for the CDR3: TGCAGTGCTTCCCTGACTAGCCGATACAATGAGCAGTTCTTC. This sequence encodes CSASLTSRYNEQFF.

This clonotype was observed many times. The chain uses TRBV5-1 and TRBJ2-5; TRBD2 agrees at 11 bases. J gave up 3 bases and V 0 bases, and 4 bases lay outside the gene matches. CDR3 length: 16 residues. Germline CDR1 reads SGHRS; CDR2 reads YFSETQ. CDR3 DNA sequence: TGCGCCAGCAGCTTGGGGGGACTAGCGGAGAAAGAGACCCAGTACTTC. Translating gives CASSLGGLAEKETQYF.

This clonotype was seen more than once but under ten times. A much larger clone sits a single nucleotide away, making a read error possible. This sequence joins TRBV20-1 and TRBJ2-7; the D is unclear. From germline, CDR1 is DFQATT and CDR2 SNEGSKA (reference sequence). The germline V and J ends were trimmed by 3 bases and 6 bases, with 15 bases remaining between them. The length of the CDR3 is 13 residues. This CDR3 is CSASLFKGSEQYF. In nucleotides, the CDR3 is TGCAGTGCTAGCCTCTTTAAGGGCAGCGAGCAGTACTTC.

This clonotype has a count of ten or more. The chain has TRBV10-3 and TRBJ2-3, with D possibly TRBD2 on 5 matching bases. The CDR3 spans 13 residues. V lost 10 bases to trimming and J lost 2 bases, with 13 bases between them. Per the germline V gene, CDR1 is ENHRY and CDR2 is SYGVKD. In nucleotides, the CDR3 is TGTGCCACTATCTCCGGGGACACAGATACGCAGTATTTT. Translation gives CATISGDTDTQYF.

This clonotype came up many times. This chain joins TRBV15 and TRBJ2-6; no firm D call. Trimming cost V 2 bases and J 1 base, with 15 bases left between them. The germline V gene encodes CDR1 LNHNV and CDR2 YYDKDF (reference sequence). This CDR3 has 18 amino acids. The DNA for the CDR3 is TGTGCCACCAGCAGACCGACATCTACCTTTTCTGGGGCCAACGTCCTGACTTTC. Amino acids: CATSRPTSTFSGANVLTF.

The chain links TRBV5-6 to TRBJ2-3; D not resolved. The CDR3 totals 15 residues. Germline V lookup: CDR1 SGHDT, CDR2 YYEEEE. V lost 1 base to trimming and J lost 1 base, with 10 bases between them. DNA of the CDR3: TGTGCCAGCAGCTTGAGGCCTACCGGCACAGATACGCAGTATTTT. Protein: CASSLRPTGTDTQYF. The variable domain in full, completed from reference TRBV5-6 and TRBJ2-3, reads DAGVTQSPTHLIKTRGQQVTLRCSPKSGHDTVSWYQQALGQGPQFIFQYYEEEERQRGNFPDRFSGHQFPNYSSELNVNALLLGDSALYLCASSLRPTGTDTQYFGPGTRLTVL.